This T cell receptor beta chain is from a study of shared clonotypes between healthy human individuals. Study-wide findings and caveats: The study sampled only blood, and tissue repertoires likely differ.

The study enrolled healthy HIV-negative adults without recent acute infections or vaccinations as donors. Ten immunoSEQ deep assay plates held the unsorted PBMC DNA. Sequenced by immunoSEQ multiplex PCR; TCRdb stores in-frame clones only, minus some. The sample has some 530,000 clones; 70% to 85% are singletons. As concerns this clone: Its cognate antigen is unknown.

This CDR3 has 14 residues. Germline V CDR1 and CDR2: MRHNA, SNTAGT. With V trimmed by 6 bases and J by 3 bases, 6 bases remained unmatched. The gene calls are TRBV6-4 and TRBJ2-7, with 9 bases lining up with TRBD1. The sample taken for sequencing was PBMCs. The sequence was collected from a woman aged 35 to 49 in good health. Some clones in this sample may be carry-over from other donors' samples. The CDR3 loop reads CASSSGTGYYEQYF. The CDR3 bases are TGTGCCAGCAGCTCCGGGACAGGGTACTACGAGCAGTACTTC.